In this sample, the clone carrying this T cell receptor (beta chain) turned up many times. Its specificity is not known. Germline loops: CDR1 SGHVS, CDR2 FQNEAQ. The V end was cut by 0 bases, the J end by 6 bases, with 9 bases between. The CDR3 is made up of 13 amino acids. The data are from a study of T cell repertoires in cytomegalovirus infection. Across the study: TCR beta signatures that were public indicated CMV infection and matching HLA type. Overall study results and limits: Of the TCR beta families, the public ones yielded a cumulative frequency that identified carriers of CMV plus the relevant HLA. Predominance within the ex vivo response was attributable to HLA-C-restricted CMV-specific TCR beta clonotypes.

TCRdb fed the reads into MiXCR, producing one record per CDR3 protein. The profile shows fewer than 200,000 distinct CDR3 sequences, about an eighth of them singletons. The clonotype comes from a human donor in good health (CMV status not recorded). Some clones in this sample may be carry-over from other donors' samples. The chain carries TRBV7-8 and TRBJ2-7; D call uncertain. Sequencing input: PBMCs. CDR3 in amino acids: CASSLASRPEQYF. The CDR3 DNA is TGTGCCAGCAGCTTAGCGTCTCGACCCGAGCAGTACTTC.